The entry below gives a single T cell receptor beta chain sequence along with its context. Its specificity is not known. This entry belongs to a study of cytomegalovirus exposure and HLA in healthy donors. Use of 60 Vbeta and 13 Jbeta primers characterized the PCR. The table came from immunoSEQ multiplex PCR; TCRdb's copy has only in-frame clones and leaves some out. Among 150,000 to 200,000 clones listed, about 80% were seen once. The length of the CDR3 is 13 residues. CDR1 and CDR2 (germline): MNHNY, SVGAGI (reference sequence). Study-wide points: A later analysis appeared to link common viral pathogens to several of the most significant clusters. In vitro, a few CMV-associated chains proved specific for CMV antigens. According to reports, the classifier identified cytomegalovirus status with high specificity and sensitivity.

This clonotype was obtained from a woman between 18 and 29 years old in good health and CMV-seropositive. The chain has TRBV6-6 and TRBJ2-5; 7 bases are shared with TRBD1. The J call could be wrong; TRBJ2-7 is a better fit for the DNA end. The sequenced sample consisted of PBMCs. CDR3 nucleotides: TGTGCCAGCAGCCAGACAGGGCTCAACGAGCAGTACTTC. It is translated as CASSQTGLNEQYF.